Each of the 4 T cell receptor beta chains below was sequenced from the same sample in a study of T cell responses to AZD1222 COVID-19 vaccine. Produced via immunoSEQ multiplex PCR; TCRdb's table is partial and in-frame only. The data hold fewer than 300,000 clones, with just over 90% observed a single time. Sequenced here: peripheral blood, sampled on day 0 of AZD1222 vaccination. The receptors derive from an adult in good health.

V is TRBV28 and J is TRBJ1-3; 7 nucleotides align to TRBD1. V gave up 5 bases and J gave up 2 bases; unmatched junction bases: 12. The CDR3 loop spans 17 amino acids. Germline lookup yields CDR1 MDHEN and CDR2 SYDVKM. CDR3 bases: TGTGCCAGCAGTCCCGGGGGGACAGCGAGAGCTGGAAACACCATATATTTT. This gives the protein CASSPGGTARAGNTIYF.

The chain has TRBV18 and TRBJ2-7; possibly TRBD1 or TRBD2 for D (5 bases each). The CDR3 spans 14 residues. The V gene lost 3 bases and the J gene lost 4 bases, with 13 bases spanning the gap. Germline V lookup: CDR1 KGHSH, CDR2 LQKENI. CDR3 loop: CASSPGGFSYEQYF. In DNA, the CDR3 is TGTGCCAGCTCACCTGGGGGATTCTCATACGAGCAGTACTTC.

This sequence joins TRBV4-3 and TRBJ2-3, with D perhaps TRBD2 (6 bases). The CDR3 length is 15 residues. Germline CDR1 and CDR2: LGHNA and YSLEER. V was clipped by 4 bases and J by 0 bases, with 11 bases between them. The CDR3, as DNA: TGCGCCAGCAGCCGGGTAGCGGACAGCACAGATACGCAGTATTTT. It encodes CASSRVADSTDTQYF.

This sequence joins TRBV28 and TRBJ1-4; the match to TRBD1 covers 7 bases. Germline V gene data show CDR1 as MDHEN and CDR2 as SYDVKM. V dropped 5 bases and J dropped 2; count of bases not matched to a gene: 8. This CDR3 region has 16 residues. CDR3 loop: CASSLPLTGTNEKLFF. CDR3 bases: TGTGCCAGCAGTCTCCCCTTGACAGGGACTAATGAAAAACTGTTTTTT. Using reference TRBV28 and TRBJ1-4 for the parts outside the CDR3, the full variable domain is DVKVTQSSRYLVKRTGEKVFLECVQDMDHENMFWYRQDPGLGLRLIYFSYDVKMKEKGDIPEGYSVSREKKERFSLILESASTNQTSMYLCASSLPLTGTNEKLFFGSGTQLSVL.